The 31 T cell receptor beta chains in this list originate from one sample, sequenced in a study of shared clonotypes between healthy human individuals. Cells designated naive CD8 were CD45RO-negative and were positively selected for CCR7, with terminally differentiated effector memory CD45RA+ cells excluded. Libraries were prepared by immunoSEQ multiplex PCR; TCRdb keeps only in-frame clonotypes and omits some of them. Seen here are about 2.2 million clones, roughly 93% observed once, and the top ten hold less than 2%. Sequenced input: naive CD8+ T cells from PBMCs. The source of these receptors is a man aged 18 to 29 in good health. Some clones in this sample may be carry-over from other donors' samples.

This rearrangement joins TRBV13 to TRBJ2-3, with 10 bases identical to TRBD2. The CDR3 runs to 16 residues. Germline CDR1 and CDR2: PRHDT and FYEKMQ (reference sequence). With V trimmed by 4 bases and J by 4 bases, 8 bases remained unmatched. In DNA form, the CDR3 reads TGTGCCAGCAGCTCAAGCGGGAGGGCCCTGTCAGATACGCAGTATTTT. Its protein product is CASSSSGRALSDTQYF. Full variable domain (missing parts from reference TRBV13 and TRBJ2-3): AAGVIQSPRHLIKEKRETATLKCYPIPRHDTVYWYQQGPGQDPQFLISFYEKMQSDKGSIPDRFSAQQFSDYHSELNMSSLELGDSALYFCASSSSGRALSDTQYFGPGTRLTVL.

The rearrangement links TRBV19 to TRBJ1-5; D gene unclear. The CDR3 spans 15 residues. Between the trimmed V and J ends, which lost 9 bases and 3 bases, there was a span of 18 bases. Germline V lookup: CDR1 LNHDA, CDR2 SQIVND (reference sequence). The CDR3 coding sequence is TGTGCCAGCCGCGAGGCGTGGATAATCAATCAGCCCCAGCATTTT. It yields the protein CASREAWIINQPQHF.

The gene calls are TRBV19 and TRBJ2-7; D might be TRBD2 (6 bases). The CDR3 runs to 14 residues. Germline-derived CDR1 and CDR2 are LNHDA and SQIVND (reference sequence). V lost 6 bases and J lost 4, with 16 bases in between. The DNA of the CDR3 is TGTGCCAGTAGCACATTTGGGAGGAGTTACGAGCAGTACTTC. Translated: CASSTFGRSYEQYF.

The chain is built from TRBV9 and TRBJ2-1, with a tentative D call TRBD1 (6 bases). CDR1 is SGDLS, CDR2 YYNGEE, per germline. V was pared by 0 bases and J by 0 bases, with 10 bases between. This CDR3 has 16 residues. The CDR3 DNA is TGTGCCAGCAGCGTAGTGGGACATGTCTCCTACAATGAGCAGTTCTTC. This translates into CASSVVGHVSYNEQFF.

The chain has TRBV25-1 and TRBJ1-5; tentatively, D is TRBD1 (5 bases). CDR3 length equals 14 residues. Germline values: CDR1 MGHDK, CDR2 SYGVNS. The V end lost 5 bases, the J end lost 2 bases, and 10 bases lay between the germline ends. Written as DNA, the CDR3 is TGTGCCAGCAGTTTAGCGACAGGCAATCAGCCCCAGCATTTT. Protein: CASSLATGNQPQHF.

The chain joins TRBV7-9 to TRBJ2-7, with 7 positions matching TRBD1. V lost 5 bases, J lost 0 bases, and 4 bases stayed unmatched. The CDR3 is 14 residues long. CDR1 is SEHNR, CDR2 FQNEAQ, per germline (reference sequence). The CDR3 DNA sequence: TGTGCCAGCAGCATGACAGGGTTCTCCTACGAGCAGTACTTC. Protein product: CASSMTGFSYEQYF.

The chain couples TRBV6-5 to TRBJ1-1; perhaps TRBD1 as D (5 bases). The CDR3 is 15 residues long. The V gene lost 1 base and the J gene lost 1 base, with 10 bases spanning the gap. Germline-derived CDR1 and CDR2 are MNHEY and SVGAGI. The CDR3: CASSYYDQGNTEAFF. The CDR3 nucleotides are TGTGCCAGCAGTTACTACGACCAGGGGAACACTGAAGCTTTCTTT.

The genes are TRBV11-2 and TRBJ2-3; 8 bases align to TRBD2. Losses at the gene ends were 5 bases for V and 0 bases for J; bases not matched to a gene: 4. Germline CDR1 reads SGHAT; CDR2 reads FQNNGV. The CDR3 runs to 15 residues. Written as DNA, the CDR3 is TGTGCCAGCAGCCTCTCTAGCGGGAGCACAGATACGCAGTATTTT. It specifies CASSLSSGSTDTQYF.

The chain carries TRBV6-1 and TRBJ2-7, with 10 bases aligning to TRBD1. Germline loops: CDR1 MNHNS, CDR2 SASEGT. The CDR3 loop spans 15 amino acids. The V gene end was trimmed by 4 bases and the J gene end by 7 bases; junction bases not matched to a gene: 10. CDR3 amino acids: CASSGPGTGVIEQYF. CDR3 nucleotides: TGTGCCAGCAGTGGTCCCGGGACAGGGGTGATAGAGCAGTACTTC.

The sample holds a few counts of this clone. The chain carries TRBV19 and TRBJ1-2; no definite D call. The CDR3 is made up of 12 amino acids. Trimming shortened V by 0 bases and J by 3 bases, and 2 bases separated the two germline ends. Germline V gene sequence: CDR1 LNHDA, CDR2 SQIVND (reference sequence). CDR3 sequence (DNA): TGTGCCAGTAGTATAGATCACTATGGCTACACCTTC. It is translated as CASSIDHYGYTF. Full variable domain (missing parts from reference TRBV19 and TRBJ1-2): DGGITQSPKYLFRKEGQNVTLSCEQNLNHDAMYWYRQDPGQGLRLIYYSQIVNDFQKGDIAEGYSVSREKKESFPLTVTSAQKNPTAFYLCASSIDHYGYTFGSGTRLTVV.

As concerns this clone: The same CDR3 also results from other DNA sequences found in this sample. This chain joins TRBV27 and TRBJ2-3; 13 bases map to TRBD2. Germline V gene lookup returns CDR1 MNHEY and CDR2 SMNVEV (reference sequence). Trimming removed 6 bases from V and 3 bases from J; junction bases left unmatched: 3. CDR3 length: 15 residues. Here the CDR3 reads CASSGLAGVTDTQYF. The DNA for the CDR3 is TGTGCCAGCAGCGGACTAGCGGGAGTGACAGATACGCAGTATTTT.

This sequence joins TRBV28 and TRBJ2-3; possible D gene TRBD2, 6 bases. The CDR3 has 15 residues. Per the germline V gene, CDR1 is MDHEN and CDR2 is SYDVKM. Trimming took off 5 bases at V and 0 bases at J, with 12 bases between the two ends. The CDR3 here is CASSRSGYSTDTQYF. As DNA, the CDR3 is TGTGCCAGCAGTAGGAGCGGGTACAGCACAGATACGCAGTATTTT.

The genes are TRBV10-3 and TRBJ2-2; D possibly corresponds to TRBD1 (5 bases). Germline V gene data show CDR1 as ENHRY and CDR2 as SYGVKD. The V and J ends lost 6 bases and 8 bases respectively, with 13 bases between them. CDR3 size: 13 residues. The CDR3 DNA is TGTGCCATCAGCGTCCCAGGGCTGGGGGAGCTGTTTTTT. This translates into CAISVPGLGELFF.

The chain combines TRBV15 with TRBJ2-7; the match to TRBD1 covers 10 bases. V was pared by 9 bases and J by 4 bases, with 6 bases of the junction left unmatched. CDR1 and CDR2 from the germline V gene are LNHNV and YYDKDF (reference sequence). CDR3 length: 13 residues. The CDR3 loop is CATGTGVKYEQYF. CDR3 sequence (DNA): TGTGCCACTGGGACAGGGGTTAAATACGAGCAGTACTTC.

The chain uses TRBV15 and TRBJ1-5, with D unclear. V was pared by 6 bases and J by 4 bases, with 13 bases between. CDR1 is LNHNV, CDR2 YYDKDF, per germline (reference sequence). The CDR3 runs 14 residues. CDR3 in amino acids: CATSSEGGNQPQHF. CDR3 DNA: TGTGCCACCAGTTCTGAGGGAGGGAATCAGCCCCAGCATTTT.

The chain recombines TRBV2 with TRBJ2-7; the match to TRBD2 covers 8 bases. This CDR3 region has 12 residues. Germline CDR1 and CDR2: SNHLY and FYNNEI. V lost 7 bases to trimming and J lost 7 bases; unmatched junction nucleotides: 6. Written as DNA, the CDR3 is TGTGCCAGCACTCCGGGGGGGGAGGAGCAGTACTTC. This translates into CASTPGGEEQYF. Complete variable domain (other parts from reference TRBV2 and TRBJ2-7): EPEVTQTPSHQVTQMGQEVILRCVPISNHLYFYWYRQILGQKVEFLVSFYNNEISEKSEIFDDQFSVERPDGSNFTLKIRSTKLEDSAMYFCASTPGGEEQYFGPGTRLTVT.

The chain recombines TRBV28 with TRBJ2-1; no clear D. This CDR3 has 17 residues. Trimming pared 5 bases from V and 1 base from J, leaving 18 bases between. Germline V CDR1 and CDR2: MDHEN, SYDVKM. The CDR3 sequence is CASSPTHPAVSYNEQFF. The CDR3, as DNA: TGTGCCAGCAGTCCTACCCATCCCGCGGTATCCTACAATGAGCAGTTCTTC.

On this clone itself: The same CDR3 is also encoded by other DNA sequences in this sample. V usage is TRBV29-1 and J usage is TRBJ2-7, with no clear D. Germline-derived CDR1 and CDR2 are SQVTM and ANQGSEA. V was shortened by 3 bases and J by 3 bases, with 9 bases between the two germline ends. CDR3 length: 12 amino acids. In DNA form, the CDR3 reads TGCAGCGTTGAGGACGGCGGCTACGAGCAGTACTTC. Its translation: CSVEDGGYEQYF.

The chain employs TRBV11-2 and TRBJ2-7, with D perhaps matching TRBD2 (5 bases). CDR3 length equals 14 residues. The ends were cut back, 5 bases at V and 0 bases at J, with 11 bases in the middle. The germline CDR1 and CDR2 sequences are SGHAT and FQNNGV. In DNA, the CDR3 is TGTGCCAGCAGCGAAGGGAGCGGCTCCTACGAGCAGTACTTC. Translated: CASSEGSGSYEQYF.

The chain couples TRBV7-9 to TRBJ1-5; TRBD1 might be the D (6 bases). The V and J ends lost 5 bases and 7 bases respectively, with 12 bases between them. Germline V gene sequence: CDR1 SEHNR, CDR2 FQNEAQ (reference sequence). CDR3 size: 13 residues. Written as DNA, the CDR3 is TGTGCCAGCAGCCCAGCCACAGGGCAGCCCCAGCATTTT. Its translation: CASSPATGQPQHF.

Comments on this clone: Other DNA sequences in the sample encode the same CDR3. The V gene is TRBV7-9, the J gene TRBJ2-7; no definite D call. Germline V gives CDR1 SEHNR, CDR2 FQNEAQ (reference sequence). Trimming removed 5 bases from V and 1 base from J, with 9 bases in between. There are 13 residues in the CDR3. The CDR3 coding sequence is TGTGCCAGCAGCCCCGTTTCGTCCTACGAGCAGTACTTC. Protein: CASSPVSSYEQYF.

The CDR3 loop is CASQSGTQNTGELFF. The CDR3 DNA sequence: TGTGCCAGCCAATCCGGGACTCAGAACACCGGGGAGCTGTTTTTT. The rearrangement uses TRBV27 and TRBJ2-2; D is perhaps TRBD2 (6 bases). The germline CDR1 and CDR2 sequences are MNHEY and SMNVEV (reference sequence). The CDR3 totals 15 residues. The V and J ends lost 8 bases and 1 base respectively, with 14 bases between them.

The chain recombines TRBV7-9 with TRBJ1-4; D might be TRBD1 (5 bases). Germline V gene sequence: CDR1 SEHNR, CDR2 FQNEAQ (reference sequence). Trimming took off 8 bases at V and 14 bases at J, with 21 bases between the two ends. The CDR3 is made up of 13 amino acids. The CDR3 nucleotides are TGTGCCAGCTTAGGGGCGACTCGGGGCGGCCTGTTTTTT. Translation gives CASLGATRGGLFF.

This chain uses TRBV10-3 with TRBJ2-2; the D is unclear. V was cut by 4 bases and J by 5 bases, with 8 bases left in between. Germline loops: CDR1 ENHRY, CDR2 SYGVKD. This CDR3 has 13 residues. The DNA of the CDR3 is TGTGCCATCAGTGCGGGCAGGACCGGGGAGCTGTTTTTT. Protein sequence: CAISAGRTGELFF.

The V gene is TRBV7-2, the J gene TRBJ2-3; weak D call: TRBD1 (6 bases). CDR3 size: 15 residues. Germline loops: CDR1 SGHTA, CDR2 FQGNSA. V was trimmed by 0 bases and J by 4 bases, leaving 11 bases between them. CDR3 coding DNA: TGTGCCAGCAGCTTAGCGCCAGGGGTGCCAGATACGCAGTATTTT. Protein sequence: CASSLAPGVPDTQYF. The full variable domain, its missing parts supplied by reference TRBV7-2 and TRBJ2-3, is GAGVSQSPSNKVTEKGKDVELRCDPISGHTALYWYRQSLGQGLEFLIYFQGNSAPDKSGLPSDRFSAERTGGSVSTLTIQRTQQEDSAVYLCASSLAPGVPDTQYFGPGTRLTVL.

The rearrangement uses TRBV28 and TRBJ1-1, with D perhaps TRBD1 (6 bases). This CDR3 has 15 residues. Germline CDR1 reads MDHEN; CDR2 reads SYDVKM. V lost 2 bases and J 0 bases, leaving 10 bases between the germline ends. The DNA for the CDR3 is TGTGCCAGCAGTTTAATCAGGGGAGTGAACACTGAAGCTTTCTTT. The encoded protein is CASSLIRGVNTEAFF.

This chain uses TRBV9 with TRBJ1-2; no clear D. Trimming pared 3 bases from V and 2 bases from J, leaving 20 bases between. Germline V CDR1 and CDR2: SGDLS, YYNGEE. This CDR3 is built from 17 residues. The CDR3 nucleotides read TGTGCCAGCAGCGCGACGAGAGACTCGCTTTCCAACTATGGCTACACCTTC. This codes for CASSATRDSLSNYGYTF.

This clone was found once. This sequence joins TRBV10-3 and TRBJ1-1; TRBD1 might be the D (6 bases). Looked up from germline, CDR1 is ENHRY and CDR2 is SYGVKD. V shed 3 bases and J shed 4 bases, with 12 bases lying between them. This CDR3 spans 14 amino acids. The CDR3 sequence: CAISEGGGTTEAFF. The CDR3 bases are TGTGCCATCAGTGAAGGGGGGGGGACCACTGAAGCTTTCTTT.

This sequence joins TRBV7-9 and TRBJ2-1, with D uncertain. V lost 2 bases and J 0 bases, leaving 5 bases between the germline ends. The CDR3 has 14 residues. The germline CDR1 and CDR2 sequences are SEHNR and FQNEAQ (reference sequence). Here the CDR3 DNA reads TGTGCCAGCAGCTTAATGGACTCCTACAATGAGCAGTTCTTC. This codes for CASSLMDSYNEQFF.

The chain recombines TRBV28 with TRBJ1-2; D is perhaps TRBD1 (5 bases). Germline lookup yields CDR1 MDHEN and CDR2 SYDVKM. Trimming stripped 5 bases from V and 10 bases from J, with 17 bases between. This CDR3 comprises 13 residues. The CDR3 is CASSVRRAPLYTF. The CDR3 region has the DNA TGTGCCAGCAGTGTCCGCAGGGCACCGCTCTACACCTTC.

The rearrangement joins TRBV11-2 to TRBJ1-5, with 10 bases that match TRBD1. Germline V lookup: CDR1 SGHAT, CDR2 FQNNGV. Trimming removed 3 bases from V and 0 bases from J; junction bases left unmatched: 8. CDR3 length equals 18 residues. For the CDR3, the DNA is TGTGCCAGCAGCTTCGGGACAGGGGCGAGTTATAGCAATCAGCCCCAGCATTTT. Translating gives CASSFGTGASYSNQPQHF.